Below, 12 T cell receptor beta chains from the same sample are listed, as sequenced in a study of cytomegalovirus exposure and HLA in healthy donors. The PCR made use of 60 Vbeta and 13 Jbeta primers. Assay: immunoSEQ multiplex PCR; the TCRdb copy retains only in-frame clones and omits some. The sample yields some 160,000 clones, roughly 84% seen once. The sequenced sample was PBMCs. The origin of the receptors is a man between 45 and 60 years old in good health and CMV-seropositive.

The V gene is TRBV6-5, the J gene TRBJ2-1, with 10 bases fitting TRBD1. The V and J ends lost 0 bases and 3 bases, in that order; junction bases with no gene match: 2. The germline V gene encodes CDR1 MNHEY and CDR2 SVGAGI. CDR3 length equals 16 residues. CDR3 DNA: TGTGCCAGCAGTTACTCGAGGGACAGGGGCTACAATGAGCAGTTCTTC. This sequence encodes CASSYSRDRGYNEQFF.

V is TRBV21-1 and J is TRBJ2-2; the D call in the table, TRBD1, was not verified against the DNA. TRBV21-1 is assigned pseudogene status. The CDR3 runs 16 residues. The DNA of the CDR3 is TGTGCCAGCAGCATACCGGGACAGGGGATTACCGGGGAGCTGTTTTTT. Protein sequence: CASSIPGQGITGELFF.

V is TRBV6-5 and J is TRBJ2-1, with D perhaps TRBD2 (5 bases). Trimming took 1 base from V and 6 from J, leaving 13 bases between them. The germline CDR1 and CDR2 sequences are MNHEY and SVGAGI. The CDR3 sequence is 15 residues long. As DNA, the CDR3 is TGTGCCAGCAGTTACTACCCCTCTAGCTCCAATGAGCAGTTCTTC. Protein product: CASSYYPSSSNEQFF.

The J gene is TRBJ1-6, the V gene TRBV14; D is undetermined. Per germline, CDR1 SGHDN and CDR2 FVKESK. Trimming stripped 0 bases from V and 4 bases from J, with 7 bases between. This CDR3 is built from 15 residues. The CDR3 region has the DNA TGTGCCAGCAGCCAAGATGGCAGATATAATTCACCCCTCCACTTT. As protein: CASSQDGRYNSPLHF. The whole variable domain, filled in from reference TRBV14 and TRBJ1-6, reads EAGVTQFPSHSVIEKGQTVTLRCDPISGHDNLYWYRRVMGKEIKFLLHFVKESKQDESGMPNNRFLAERTGGTYSTLKVQPAELEDSGVYFCASSQDGRYNSPLHFGNGTRLTVT.

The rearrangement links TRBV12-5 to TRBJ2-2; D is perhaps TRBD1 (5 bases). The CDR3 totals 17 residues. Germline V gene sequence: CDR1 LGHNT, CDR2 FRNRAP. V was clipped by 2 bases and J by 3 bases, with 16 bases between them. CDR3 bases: TGTGCTAGTGGTTTGTTAGGCGGAGACAGCTACACCGGGGAGCTGTTTTTT. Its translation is CASGLLGGDSYTGELFF.

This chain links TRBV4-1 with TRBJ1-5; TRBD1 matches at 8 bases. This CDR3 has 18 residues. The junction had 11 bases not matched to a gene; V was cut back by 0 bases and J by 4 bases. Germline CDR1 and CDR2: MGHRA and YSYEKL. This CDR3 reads CASSQDLLGTGFNQPQHF. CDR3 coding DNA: TGCGCCAGCAGCCAAGATCTACTTGGGACAGGCTTTAATCAGCCCCAGCATTTT.

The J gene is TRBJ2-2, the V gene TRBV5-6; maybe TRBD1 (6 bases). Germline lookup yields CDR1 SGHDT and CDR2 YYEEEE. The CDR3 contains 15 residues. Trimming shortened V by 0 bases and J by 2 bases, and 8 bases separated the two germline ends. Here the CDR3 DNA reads TGTGCCAGCAGCTTGGTGGGACACAACACCGGGGAGCTGTTTTTT. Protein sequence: CASSLVGHNTGELFF.

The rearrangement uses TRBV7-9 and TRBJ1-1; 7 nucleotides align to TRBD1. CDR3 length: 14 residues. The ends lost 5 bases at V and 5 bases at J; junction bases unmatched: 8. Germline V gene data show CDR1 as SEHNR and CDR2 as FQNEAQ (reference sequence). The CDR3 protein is CASSPRQGRTEAFF. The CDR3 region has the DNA TGTGCCAGCAGCCCCAGACAGGGTAGGACTGAAGCTTTCTTT.

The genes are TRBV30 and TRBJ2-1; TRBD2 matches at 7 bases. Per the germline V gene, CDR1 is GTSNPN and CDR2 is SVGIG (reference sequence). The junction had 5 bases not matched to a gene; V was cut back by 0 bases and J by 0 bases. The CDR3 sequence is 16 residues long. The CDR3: CAWSVASGHSYNEQFF. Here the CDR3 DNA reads TGTGCCTGGAGTGTGGCTAGCGGACACTCCTACAATGAGCAGTTCTTC.

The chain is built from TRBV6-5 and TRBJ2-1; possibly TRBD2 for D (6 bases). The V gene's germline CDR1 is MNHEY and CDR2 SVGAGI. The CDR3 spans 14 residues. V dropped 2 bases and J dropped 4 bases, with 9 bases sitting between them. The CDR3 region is CASSYRGTYNEQFF. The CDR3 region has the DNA TGTGCCAGCAGTTACCGCGGGACGTACAATGAGCAGTTCTTC.

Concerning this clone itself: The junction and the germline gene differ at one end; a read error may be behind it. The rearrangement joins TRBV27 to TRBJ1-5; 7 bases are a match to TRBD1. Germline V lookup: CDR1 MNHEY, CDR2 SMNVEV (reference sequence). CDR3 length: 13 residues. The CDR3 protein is CASSLTPGQLQHF. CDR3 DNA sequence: TGTGCCAGCAGTTTAACCCCGGGACAGCTCCAGCATTTT.

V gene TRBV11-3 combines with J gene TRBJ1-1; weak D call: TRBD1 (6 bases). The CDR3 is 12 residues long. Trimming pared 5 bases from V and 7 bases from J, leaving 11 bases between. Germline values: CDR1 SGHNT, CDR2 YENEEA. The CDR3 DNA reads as TGTGCCAGCAGCCCCGCAGGGGTTGAAGCTTTCTTT. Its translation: CASSPAGVEAFF.